The 10 T cell receptor beta chains presented below share a single source sample, sequenced in a study of cytomegalovirus exposure and HLA in healthy donors. The PCR contained 60 Vbeta and 13 Jbeta primers. Using immunoSEQ multiplex PCR, the repertoire was profiled, and TCRdb retains in-frame clones only, with some absent. The sample has under 200,000 clones, just under 80% seen once. The sample taken for sequencing was PBMCs. These TCRs come from a woman in her forties or fifties in good health and CMV-seropositive.

The chain has TRBV6-5 and TRBJ1-1; D not resolved. Germline loops: CDR1 MNHEY, CDR2 SVGAGI. This CDR3 spans 12 amino acids. V dropped 0 bases and J dropped 8 bases, with 7 bases sitting between them. CDR3 sequence: CASSYSHSEAFF. CDR3 coding DNA: TGTGCCAGCAGTTACTCTCACTCAGAAGCTTTCTTT.

The chain uses TRBV28 and TRBJ2-1; D possibly corresponds to TRBD2 (5 bases). The V end was cut by 3 bases, the J end by 3 bases, with 9 bases between. The CDR3 sequence is 14 residues long. Germline CDR1 and CDR2: MDHEN and SYDVKM. The CDR3 reads CASSFPGDYNEQFF. In DNA, the CDR3 is TGTGCCAGCAGTTTCCCCGGGGACTACAATGAGCAGTTCTTC.

The CDR3 is CASTWSSSNQPQHF. The CDR3 nucleotides read TGTGCCAGCACATGGAGCAGTAGCAATCAGCCCCAGCATTTT. The V call is TRBV28, the J call TRBJ1-5, with D unclear. The CDR3 has 14 residues. Germline V CDR1 and CDR2: MDHEN, SYDVKM. V was trimmed by 7 bases and J by 0 bases, leaving 10 bases between them.

This clone was counted between two and nine times. The rearrangement links TRBV7-2 to TRBJ2-1; 8 nucleotides match TRBD2. CDR3 length equals 15 residues. With 5 bases clipped from V and 3 bases from J, the junction kept 6 bases outside the gene matches. CDR1 and CDR2 (germline): SGHTA, FQGNSA. Here the CDR3 reads CASSLGLAGYNEQFF. Here the CDR3 DNA reads TGTGCCAGCAGCCTCGGACTAGCAGGCTACAATGAGCAGTTCTTC. The full variable domain, with the rest looked up from reference TRBV7-2 and TRBJ2-1, is GAGVSQSPSNKVTEKGKDVELRCDPISGHTALYWYRQSLGQGLEFLIYFQGNSAPDKSGLPSDRFSAERTGGSVSTLTIQRTQQEDSAVYLCASSLGLAGYNEQFFGPGTRLTVL.

V and J are TRBV29-1 and TRBJ2-2; 10 bases map to TRBD2. The CDR3 extends over 15 amino acids. The junction had 9 bases not matched to a gene; V was cut back by 7 bases and J by 4 bases. Germline V gene data show CDR1 as SQVTM and CDR2 as ANQGSEA. The DNA of the CDR3 is TGCAGCGCCACAGGAGCGGGAGGGACCACCGGGGAGCTGTTTTTT. Its protein product is CSATGAGGTTGELFF.

This clone was seen more than once but under ten times. The genes are TRBV29-1 and TRBJ1-1; 9 bases are shared with TRBD1. Germline V gene sequence: CDR1 SQVTM, CDR2 ANQGSEA. J gave up 1 base and V 1 base, and 7 bases lay outside the gene matches. The CDR3 runs 16 residues. The CDR3 protein is CSVEGHLTGGNTEAFF. DNA for the CDR3: TGCAGCGTTGAAGGCCATTTGACAGGGGGGAACACTGAAGCTTTCTTT.

The chain is built from TRBV7-6 and TRBJ2-7, with D possibly TRBD1 on 5 matching bases. The CDR3 has 11 amino acids. The V and J ends lost 4 bases and 7 bases respectively, with 8 bases between them. The germline CDR1 and CDR2 sequences are SGHVS and FNYEAQ. This CDR3 reads CASSSQEEQYF. CDR3 nucleotides: TGTGCCAGCAGCTCACAGGAGGAGCAGTACTTC.

The CDR3 region has the DNA TGTGCCAGCTACCCAGGGGCCCCAGGAAATGACGAGCAGTACTTC. It codes for CASYPGAPGNDEQYF. This sequence joins TRBV28 and TRBJ2-5, with a tentative D call TRBD1 (6 bases). The closer fit of TRBJ2-7 to the DNA end suggests the J call may be wrong. This CDR3 has 15 residues. Germline CDR1 and CDR2: MDHEN and SYDVKM.

The chain has TRBV11-3 and TRBJ1-1, with TRBD1 matching 9 bases. The CDR3 consists of 18 residues. V was clipped by 3 bases and J by 1 base; unmatched bases: 12. Per germline, CDR1 SGHNT and CDR2 YENEEA. The CDR3 coding sequence is TGTGCCAGCAGCTTGGCGTTGTGGGGACAGGGTAGGAACACTGAAGCTTTCTTT. Protein sequence: CASSLALWGQGRNTEAFF.

The gene calls are TRBV18 and TRBJ1-1; a weak D match, TRBD1 (6 bases). The CDR3 spans 14 residues. V was clipped by 2 bases and J by 5 bases, with 12 bases between them. Germline CDR1 and CDR2: KGHSH and LQKENI. The CDR3 DNA sequence: TGTGCCAGCTCACCAACCAGTGGACAGACTGAAGCTTTCTTT. Amino acid sequence: CASSPTSGQTEAFF.